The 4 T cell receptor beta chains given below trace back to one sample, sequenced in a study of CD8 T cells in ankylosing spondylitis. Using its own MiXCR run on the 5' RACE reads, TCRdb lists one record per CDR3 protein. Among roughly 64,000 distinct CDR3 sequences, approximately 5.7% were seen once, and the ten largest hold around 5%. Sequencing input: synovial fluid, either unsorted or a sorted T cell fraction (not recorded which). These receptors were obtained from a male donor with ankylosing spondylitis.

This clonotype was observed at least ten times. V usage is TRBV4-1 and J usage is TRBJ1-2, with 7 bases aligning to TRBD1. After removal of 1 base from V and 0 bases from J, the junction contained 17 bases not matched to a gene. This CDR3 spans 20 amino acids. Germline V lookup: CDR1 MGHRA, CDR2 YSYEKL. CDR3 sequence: CASSQVVIQGVTAPNYGYTF. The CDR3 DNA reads TGCGCCAGCAGCCAAGTCGTAATTCAGGGGGTGACGGCTCCTAACTATGGCTACACCTTC.

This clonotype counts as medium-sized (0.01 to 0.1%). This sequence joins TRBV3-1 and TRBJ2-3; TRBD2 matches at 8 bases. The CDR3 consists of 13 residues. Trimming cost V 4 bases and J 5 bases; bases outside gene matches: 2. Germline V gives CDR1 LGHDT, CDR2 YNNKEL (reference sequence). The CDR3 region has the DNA TGTGCCAGCAGCCCAGCGGGAGTAGATACGCAGTATTTT. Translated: CASSPAGVDTQYF.

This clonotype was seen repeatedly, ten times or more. CDR3 DNA sequence: TGCGCCAGCAGCCTCCTTGGGGGGGCCTCCTACGAGCAGTACTTC. Its protein product is CASSLLGGASYEQYF. The V call is TRBV5-1, the J call TRBJ2-7, with D tentatively TRBD2 (7 bases). CDR1 SGHRS and CDR2 YFSETQ come from the germline V gene. The CDR3 has 15 residues. Trimming removed 4 bases at V and 0 bases at J, with 14 bases between.

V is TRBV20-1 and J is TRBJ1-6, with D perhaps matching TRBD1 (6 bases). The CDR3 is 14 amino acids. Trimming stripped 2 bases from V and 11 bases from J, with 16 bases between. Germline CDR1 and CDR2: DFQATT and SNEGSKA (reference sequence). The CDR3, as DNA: TGCAGTGCTAGAATCGAAGGGGGGATGCCACCCCTCCACTTT. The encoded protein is CSARIEGGMPPLHF.